The clone carrying this T cell receptor (beta chain) was recorded a few times. The data originate from a study of cytomegalovirus exposure and HLA in healthy donors. Germline V lookup: CDR1 SNHLY, CDR2 FYNNEI. The CDR3 consists of 15 residues. V shed 6 bases and J 3 bases; nucleotides not matched to a gene: 8. 60 Vbeta and 13 Jbeta primers were used in PCR. Method: immunoSEQ multiplex PCR; TCRdb's copy keeps in-frame clones and lacks some. The repertoire holds fewer than 200,000 clones, 75% to 80% seen once, with 11% to 15% in the top ten. Sequencing used PBMCs. This sequence originates from a woman aged 25 to 45 in good health and CMV-seropositive. The chain links TRBV2 to TRBJ2-1; 7 bases map to TRBD2. The CDR3 DNA reads TGTGCCAGCAGCACGGTAACGGGAGGCTACAATGAGCAGTTCTTC. It is translated as CASSTVTGGYNEQFF.